This T cell receptor (beta chain) was sequenced during a study of blood T cell repertoires in COVID-19. Study overall: Samples of COVID-19 (acute and convalescent) were obtained from the United States, Italy and Spain.

Study processing details: Amplifying reference gene primers gave estimates of nucleated cell counts. Generated by immunoSEQ multiplex PCR, the TCRdb table keeps only in-frame clones and is missing some. Clonal size and the V and J genes are those of that table, whereas D and trimming came from the DNA. The sample has about 120,000 clones, roughly 84% seen once. The CDR3 spans 14 residues. Germline CDR1 SGHTA, CDR2 FQGNSA. The V segment lost 5 bases and the J segment 5 bases; nucleotides outside the gene matches: 8. The chain couples TRBV7-2 to TRBJ2-5; 7 bases line up with TRBD2. The sequence was obtained from a woman in her seventies who had recovered from COVID-19. Sequencing was done on a sample of peripheral blood. CDR3 loop: CASSGTTTLETQYF. The CDR3 coding sequence is TGTGCCAGCAGCGGGACTACTACTTTGGAGACCCAGTACTTC.